This T cell receptor beta chain was observed in a study of beta chain features in type 1 diabetes (dated by TCRdb to about 2018). Looking at the study overall: Patients and healthy donors did not differ in mean age, gender distribution, total cell number or subset yield. In the study, recently diagnosed type 1 diabetes patients and matched healthy donors were compared on the TCRB repertoires of their sorted circulating CD4+ T cell subsets. A total of roughly 100 million sorted cells were examined across all samples, and RNA yield correlated strongly with the number of cells per subset. Regulatory and stem cell-like memory subsets were isolated from only 8 patients and roughly eight healthy donors, whereas naive and central memory subsets came from all 30 or so donors. The research as a whole found: Shorter templates might be favored by PCR, yet because patient and control samples were amplified and corrected together, any such skew would affect both groups equally. Naive, central memory and regulatory TCRB repertoires appeared to be more similar among patients than among healthy donors. Only small numbers of individuals were included in the HLA sub-analyses, which left unresolved whether HLA type had any influence on TCRB rearrangement. Because cDNA rather than genomic DNA was sequenced, highly expressing activated cells could have been over-represented, although no difference in activation and CD3 levels was found between groups. A moderate but significant shortening of TCRB CDR3 length was observed in type 1 diabetes patients in all four CD4+ subsets. At VDJ recombination sites, type 1 diabetes patients had fewer insertions and more deleted nucleotides, which implies abnormalities in thymic rearrangement.

Each donor gave one peripheral blood draw, averaging roughly 0.11 L, which was collected into heparinised tubes. A BD FACSAria II and a panel including CD45RO, CCR7, CD25, CD127, CD95 and CD27 were used to sort naive, central memory, regulatory and stem cell-like memory CD4+ T cells. Purity was above 98% for every sorted population. PBMCs were isolated right away by Lymphoprep density gradient centrifugation and were stained directly, without culture. So that batch effects would be minimized, each experiment stained and sorted samples in pairs, pairing one healthy donor with one patient. This clone has a handful of counts. Its antigen remains unidentified. No base quality information exists; no much larger clone differs at one position. The entire amount of isolated RNA was reverse transcribed using the High Capacity cDNA Reverse Transcription Kit, so the sequenced TCRB transcripts were expressed ones. Deep immunoSEQ sequencing was applied to naive, central memory and regulatory T cell samples, giving an average of about 3.8 million total reads per sample. After sorted cells were lysed in RLT buffer, RNA was extracted with DNase-treated RNeasy Micro or Mini kits, with the choice depending on cell number. Each cell subset was processed separately to prevent cross-contamination, with patient and healthy donor samples processed together. Using the immunoSEQ multiplex PCR, TCRB sequences were amplified from cDNA into 87-bp fragments spanning the CDR3 region. The amplicons were sequenced using the Illumina HiSeq platform. In the source study's methods: PCR bias was corrected computationally using synthetic template baselines, and reads within Hamming distance 2 were collapsed, with unmergeable singletons discarded. By aligning reads against IMGT, V, D and J genes, CDR3 length, and insertions or deletions at six rearrangement sites were assigned. Within each subset, clonotype counts were normalized to sorted cell number, after which true diversity and Gini coefficients were computed with the tcR R package. The overlap coefficient, calculated on TCRB nucleotide sequences, was used to quantify repertoire sharing. Out-of-frame TCRB sequences from naive cells were analyzed as a proxy for the pre-selection repertoire. This is the immuneACCESS table as TCRdb keeps it, with only in-frame sequences that have V and J called. A part of the clones is gone; compared with another copy, unresolved V genes explain less than half, and the rest is unexplained. The DNA gave D and trimming, while V, J and clone size come from that table. This sample comprises a few hundred thousand clones, over 13% of them detected only once. Of the sample, approximately 0.02% falls within the top ten clones.

Source material: naive CD4+ T cells from blood. The cell subset or site tag for this specimen amounts to: true naive CD4+ T cells. This receptor was taken from a woman aged 18-29 years in good health.

The CDR3 sequence is CASSFGLTADTQYF. The DNA sequence reads TGTGCCAGCAGTTTCGGACTTACCGCAGATACGCAGTATTTT. The sequence is built from TRBV28 and TRBJ2-3, with a tentative D gene TRBD2 over 5 matching bases. The CDR3 runs 14 residues from the cysteine to the phenylalanine. Kept here is only the CDR3 DNA, which spans 42 bases and is read in frame from base 1. From the germline V gene, CDR1 is MDHEN and CDR2 is SYDVKM. The V and J ends are trimmed by 3 bases and 4 bases, leaving 11 bases between them.